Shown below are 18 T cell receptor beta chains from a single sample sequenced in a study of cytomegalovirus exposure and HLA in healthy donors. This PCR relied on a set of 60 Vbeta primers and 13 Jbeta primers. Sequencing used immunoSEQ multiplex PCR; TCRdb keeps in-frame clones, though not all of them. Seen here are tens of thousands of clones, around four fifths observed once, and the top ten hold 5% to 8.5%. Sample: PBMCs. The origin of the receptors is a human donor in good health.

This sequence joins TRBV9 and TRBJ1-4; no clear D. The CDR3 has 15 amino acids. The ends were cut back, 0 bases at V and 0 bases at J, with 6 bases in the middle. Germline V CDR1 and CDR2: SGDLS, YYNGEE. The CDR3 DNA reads TGTGCCAGCAGCGTAGGGAGTGCAACTAATGAAAAACTGTTTTTT. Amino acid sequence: CASSVGSATNEKLFF.

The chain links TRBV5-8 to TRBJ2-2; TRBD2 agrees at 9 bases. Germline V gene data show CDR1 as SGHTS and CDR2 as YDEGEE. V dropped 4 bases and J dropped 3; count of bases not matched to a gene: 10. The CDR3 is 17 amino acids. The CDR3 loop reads CASSPTGLAIDTGELFF. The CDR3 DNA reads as TGTGCCAGCAGCCCCACCGGACTAGCGATCGACACCGGGGAGCTGTTTTTT. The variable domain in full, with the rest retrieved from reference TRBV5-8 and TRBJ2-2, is EAGVTQSPTHLIKTRGQQATLRCSPISGHTSVYWYQQALGLGLQFLLWYDEGEERNRGNFPPRFSGRQFPNYSSELNVNALELEDSALYLCASSPTGLAIDTGELFFGEGSRLTVL.

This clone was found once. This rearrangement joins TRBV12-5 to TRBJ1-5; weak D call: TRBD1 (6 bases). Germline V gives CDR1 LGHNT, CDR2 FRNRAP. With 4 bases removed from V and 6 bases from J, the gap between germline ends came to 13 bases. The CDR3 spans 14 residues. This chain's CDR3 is CASGWDTRGQPQHF. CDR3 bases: TGTGCTAGTGGTTGGGACACCCGAGGTCAGCCCCAGCATTTT.

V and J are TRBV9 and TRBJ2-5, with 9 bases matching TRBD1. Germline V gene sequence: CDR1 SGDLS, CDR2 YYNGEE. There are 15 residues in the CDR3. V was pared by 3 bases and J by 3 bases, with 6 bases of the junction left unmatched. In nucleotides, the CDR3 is TGTGCCAGCAGCGCCCGGGACAGGGAGAAAGAGACCCAGTACTTC. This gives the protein CASSARDREKETQYF.

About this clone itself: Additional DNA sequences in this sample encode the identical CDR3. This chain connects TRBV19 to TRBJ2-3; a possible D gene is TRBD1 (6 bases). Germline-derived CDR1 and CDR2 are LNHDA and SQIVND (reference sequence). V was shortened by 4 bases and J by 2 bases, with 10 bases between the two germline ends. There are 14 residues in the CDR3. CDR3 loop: CASSTTGSTDTQYF. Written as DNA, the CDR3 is TGTGCCAGTAGTACGACAGGTTCCACAGATACGCAGTATTTT. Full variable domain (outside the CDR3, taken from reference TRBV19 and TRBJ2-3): DGGITQSPKYLFRKEGQNVTLSCEQNLNHDAMYWYRQDPGQGLRLIYYSQIVNDFQKGDIAEGYSVSREKKESFPLTVTSAQKNPTAFYLCASSTTGSTDTQYFGPGTRLTVL.

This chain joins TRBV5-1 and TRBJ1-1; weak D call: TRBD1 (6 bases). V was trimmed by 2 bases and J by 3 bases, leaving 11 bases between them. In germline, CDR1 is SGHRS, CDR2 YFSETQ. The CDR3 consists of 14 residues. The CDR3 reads CASSFARQDTEAFF. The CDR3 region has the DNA TGCGCCAGCAGCTTTGCCAGACAGGACACTGAAGCTTTCTTT.

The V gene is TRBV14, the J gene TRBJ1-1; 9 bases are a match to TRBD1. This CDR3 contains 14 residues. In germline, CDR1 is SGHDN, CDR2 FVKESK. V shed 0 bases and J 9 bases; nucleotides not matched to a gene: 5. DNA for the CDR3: TGTGCCAGCAGCCAAGATCTGACAGGGGGGAAAGCTTTCTTT. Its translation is CASSQDLTGGKAFF.

CDR3 protein: CASSPGTPSYEQYF. The CDR3 nucleotides are TGTGCCAGCAGTCCCGGGACTCCCTCCTACGAGCAGTACTTC. The chain recombines TRBV11-2 with TRBJ2-7; perhaps TRBD2 as D (6 bases). This CDR3 is 14 amino acids long. V was trimmed by 6 bases and J by 0 bases, leaving 12 bases between them. Germline-derived CDR1 and CDR2 are SGHAT and FQNNGV. Full variable domain (remainder filled in from reference TRBV11-2 and TRBJ2-7): EAGVAQSPRYKIIEKRQSVAFWCNPISGHATLYWYQQILGQGPKLLIQFQNNGVVDDSQLPKDRFSAERLKGVDSTLKIQPAKLEDSAVYLCASSPGTPSYEQYFGPGTRLTVT.

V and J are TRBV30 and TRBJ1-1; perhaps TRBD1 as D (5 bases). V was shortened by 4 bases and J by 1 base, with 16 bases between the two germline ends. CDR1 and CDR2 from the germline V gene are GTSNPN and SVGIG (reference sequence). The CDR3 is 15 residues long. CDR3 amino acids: CAWTTQASANTEAFF. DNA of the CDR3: TGTGCCTGGACAACACAGGCTTCAGCGAACACTGAAGCTTTCTTT.

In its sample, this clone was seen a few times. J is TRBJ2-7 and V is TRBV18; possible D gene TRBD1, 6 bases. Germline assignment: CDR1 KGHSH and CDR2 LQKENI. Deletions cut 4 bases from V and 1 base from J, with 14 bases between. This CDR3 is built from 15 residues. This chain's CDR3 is CASSLNWDNSYEQYF. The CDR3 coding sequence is TGTGCCAGCTCACTAAATTGGGACAATTCCTACGAGCAGTACTTC.

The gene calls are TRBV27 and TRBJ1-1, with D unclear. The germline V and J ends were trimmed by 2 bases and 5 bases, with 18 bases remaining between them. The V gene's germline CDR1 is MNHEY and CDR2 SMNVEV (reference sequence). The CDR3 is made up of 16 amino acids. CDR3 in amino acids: CASSLTPQRLGTEAFF. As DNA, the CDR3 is TGTGCCAGCAGTTTAACCCCACAGCGGCTGGGGACTGAAGCTTTCTTT.

DNA for the CDR3: TGCGCCAGCAGCTACCCCGAGGGAGGCCAAGAGACCCAGTACTTC. Protein sequence: CASSYPEGGQETQYF. The rearrangement uses TRBV5-1 and TRBJ2-5, with a tentative D call TRBD2 (6 bases). V was pared by 3 bases and J by 1 base, with 13 bases between. Germline V gene sequence: CDR1 SGHRS, CDR2 YFSETQ. There are 15 residues in the CDR3.

The CDR3 loop reads CASSRGQGFSNSPLHF. CDR3 bases: TGCGCCAGCAGCCGGGGACAGGGTTTTTCTAATTCACCCCTCCACTTT. The chain is built from TRBV4-1 and TRBJ1-6; 9 nucleotides match TRBD1. After removal of 4 bases from V and 6 bases from J, the junction contained 7 bases not matched to a gene. The CDR3 totals 16 residues. Germline V gene sequence: CDR1 MGHRA, CDR2 YSYEKL.

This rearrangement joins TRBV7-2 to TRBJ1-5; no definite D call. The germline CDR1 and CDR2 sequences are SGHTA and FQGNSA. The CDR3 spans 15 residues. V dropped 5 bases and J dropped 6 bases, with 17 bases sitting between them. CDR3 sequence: CASSPTVGGLQPQHF. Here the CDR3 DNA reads TGTGCCAGCAGCCCAACGGTGGGAGGGCTTCAGCCCCAGCATTTT. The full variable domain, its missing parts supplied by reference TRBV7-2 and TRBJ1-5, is GAGVSQSPSNKVTEKGKDVELRCDPISGHTALYWYRQSLGQGLEFLIYFQGNSAPDKSGLPSDRFSAERTGGSVSTLTIQRTQQEDSAVYLCASSPTVGGLQPQHFGDGTRLSIL.

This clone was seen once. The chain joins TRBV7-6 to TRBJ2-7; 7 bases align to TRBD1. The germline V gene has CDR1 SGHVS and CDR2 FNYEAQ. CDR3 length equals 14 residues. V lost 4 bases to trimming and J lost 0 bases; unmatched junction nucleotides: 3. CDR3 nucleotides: TGTGCCAGCAGCTCTCGGGACAGCTCCTACGAGCAGTACTTC. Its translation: CASSSRDSSYEQYF.

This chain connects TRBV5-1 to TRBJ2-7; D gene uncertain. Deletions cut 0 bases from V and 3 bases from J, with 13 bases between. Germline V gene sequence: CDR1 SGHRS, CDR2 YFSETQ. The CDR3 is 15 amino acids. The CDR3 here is CASSLGQAAIYEQYF. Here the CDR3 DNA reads TGCGCCAGCAGCTTGGGGCAGGCCGCAATCTACGAGCAGTACTTC.

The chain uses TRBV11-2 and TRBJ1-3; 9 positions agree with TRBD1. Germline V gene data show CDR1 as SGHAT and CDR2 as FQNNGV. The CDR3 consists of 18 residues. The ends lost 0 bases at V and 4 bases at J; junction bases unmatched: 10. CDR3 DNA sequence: TGTGCCAGCAGCTTAGACTCGGGAGGGACAGGGTTCGGAAACACCATATATTTT. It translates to CASSLDSGGTGFGNTIYF.

The CDR3 loop reads CAISTTGNTEAFF. CDR3 coding DNA: TGTGCCATCAGTACGACAGGGAACACTGAAGCTTTCTTT. The chain links TRBV10-3 to TRBJ1-1, with a possible D match to TRBD1 (6 bases). Looked up from germline, CDR1 is ENHRY and CDR2 is SYGVKD. CDR3 length: 13 residues. Deletions cut 5 bases from V and 1 base from J, with 8 bases between.